The rows below give T cell receptor beta chains drawn from one sample of a study of CD4+ T cells in melanoma. Assay: immunoSEQ multiplex PCR; the TCRdb copy retains only in-frame clones and omits some. The sample contains around 50,000 clones, roughly nine tenths of which appear only once. Sequenced input: peripheral blood. These receptors were obtained from a human donor with melanoma. CDR3s include the opening cysteine and the closing phenylalanine or tryptophan. A D gene is named only where the DNA matches it firmly. Clone size is given for some rows only: seen once, a few or many times, or a class if the clone is expanded.

D	V	size	J	DNA	CDR3
NA	TRBV6-6	NA	TRBJ2-1	TGTGCCAGCAGTTATTTGGGGGGCCCTGGGGATGAGCAGTTCTTC	CASSYLGGPGDEQFF
NA	TRBV11-2	once	TRBJ1-1	TGTGCCAGCAGCTTCGAGGAGAACACTGAAGCTTTCTTT	CASSFEENTEAFF
NA	TRBV6-5	NA	TRBJ2-1	TGTGCCAGCAGTTACTCTGGAGGATCCAATGAGCAGTTCTTC	CASSYSGGSNEQFF
TRBD2	TRBV29-1	NA	TRBJ2-5	TGCAGCCCCCGATTAGCGGGGGGGAGGGAGACCCAGTACTTC	CSPRLAGGRETQYF
NA	TRBV6-5	NA	TRBJ1-5	TGTGCCAGCAGTTACACCTATGGACAGCCCCAGCATTTT	CASSYTYGQPQHF
NA	TRBV4-2	NA	TRBJ1-1	TGTGCCAGCAGCTGGAAGGGGGTAGCTGAAGCTTTCTTT	CASSWKGVAEAFF
NA	TRBV7-2	NA	TRBJ2-3	TGTGCCAGCAGCTTAATCCCAGGGCAGGCGGGGACGCAGTATTTT	CASSLIPGQAGTQYF
NA	TRBV6-5	NA	TRBJ1-1	TGTGCCAGCAGTTCCGACGGGGATGAAGCTTTCTTT	CASSSDGDEAFF
TRBD2	TRBV29-1	NA	TRBJ2-1	TGCAGCGGTATCCCCACAGCGGGAAATGAGCAGTTCTTC	CSGIPTAGNEQFF
TRBD1	TRBV9	NA	TRBJ2-5	TGTGCCAGCACCGCAGACAGGGGCGAGACCCAGTACTTC	CASTADRGETQYF
NA	TRBV5-1	NA	TRBJ2-7	TGCGCCAGCAGCTTGAACAACAACGAGCAGTACTTC	CASSLNNNEQYF
TRBD2	TRBV27	NA	TRBJ2-3	TGTGCCAGCAGCCCCCTAGCGGGCGCAGATACGCAGTATTTT	CASSPLAGADTQYF
NA	TRBV25-1	NA	TRBJ1-4	TGTGCCACCTCTGGGGATGCAACTAATGAAAAACTGTTTTTT	CATSGDATNEKLFF
NA	TRBV7-9	NA	TRBJ1-4	TGTGCCAGCAGCCCCCCCCTGGGAGGTGAAAAACTGTTTTTT	CASSPPLGGEKLFF
NA	TRBV6-6	NA	TRBJ2-3	TGTGCCAGCAGTTACTCGCCTAGCACAGATACGCAGTATTTT	CASSYSPSTDTQYF
NA	TRBV19	once	TRBJ1-6	TGTGCCAGTACTATACAGGACTCCTATAATTCACCCCTCCACTTT	CASTIQDSYNSPLHF
NA	TRBV1	NA	TRBJ1-1	TGCACCAGCAGCCACCAGGACAGAGAAGCTTTCTTT	CTSSHQDREAFF
NA	TRBV5-6	once	TRBJ1-2	TGTGCCAGCAGCACAGAGACAGGAATCACTAACTATGGCTACACCTTC	CASSTETGITNYGYTF
TRBD1	TRBV19	NA	TRBJ2-7	TGTGCCAGTAGTACCCCTACAGGGGACGAGCAGTACTTC	CASSTPTGDEQYF
TRBD1	TRBV2	NA	TRBJ1-1	TGTGCCAGCAGTGTGACAGGGGCAAGGAACACTGAAGCTTTCTTT	CASSVTGARNTEAFF
NA	TRBV5-1	NA	TRBJ2-7	TGCGCCAGCAGCTTGGAGGCAGCCTCCTACGAGCAGTACTTC	CASSLEAASYEQYF
NA	TRBV28	NA	TRBJ1-3	TGTGCCAGCAATCAGGCCGACTCTGGAAACACCATATATTTT	CASNQADSGNTIYF
NA	TRBV7-2	NA	TRBJ1-4	TGTGCCAGCAGCACCGGACTGGCAACTAATGAAAAACTGTTTTTT	CASSTGLATNEKLFF
NA	TRBV30	NA	TRBJ1-3	TGTGCCTGGGCAAACTTGGGCGCCGCTGGAAACACCATATATTTT	CAWANLGAAGNTIYF
TRBD1	TRBV19	NA	TRBJ1-6	TGTGCCAGTAGTCCAGGGGACAGGACTAATTCACCCCTCCACTTT	CASSPGDRTNSPLHF